The text below deals with one TCR beta chain. Its target is unknown. All donors were Caucasian adults living in Nashville, Tennessee. These data are taken from a study of shared clonotypes between healthy human individuals. The germline V and J ends were trimmed by 0 bases and 6 bases, with 15 bases remaining between them. Germline CDR1 reads SGHRS; CDR2 reads YFSETQ. This CDR3 spans 15 amino acids. At a deep level, the assay was run. TCRdb keeps only in-frame clones here, not all; method: immunoSEQ multiplex PCR. Counted here are some 1,600,000 clones, 98% occurring once; the ten biggest clones make up 0.45%. Study-level results: Estimated richness values were generally larger in naive subsets than in memory subsets.

The sample consisted of naive CD4+ T cells sorted from blood. Subset indicated: CD45RA+ positively selected. The sequence came from a young man in good health. The chain recombines TRBV5-1 with TRBJ1-2; no definite D call. CDR3 sequence reads: CASSLAKASDNGYTF. The CDR3 coding sequence is TGCGCCAGCAGCTTGGCCAAGGCGTCGGATAATGGCTACACCTTC.